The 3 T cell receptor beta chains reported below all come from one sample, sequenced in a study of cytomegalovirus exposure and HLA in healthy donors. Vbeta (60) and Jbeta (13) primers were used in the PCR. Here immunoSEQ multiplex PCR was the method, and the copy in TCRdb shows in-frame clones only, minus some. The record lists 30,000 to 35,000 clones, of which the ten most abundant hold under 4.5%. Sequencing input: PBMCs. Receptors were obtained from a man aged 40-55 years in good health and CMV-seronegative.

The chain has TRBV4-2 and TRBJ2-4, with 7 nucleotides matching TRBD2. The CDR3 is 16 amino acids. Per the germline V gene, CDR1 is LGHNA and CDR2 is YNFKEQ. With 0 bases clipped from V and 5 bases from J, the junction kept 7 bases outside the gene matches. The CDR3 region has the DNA TGTGCCAGCAGCCAAGATAGACCAGCGGGGCAAAACATTCAGTACTTC. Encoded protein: CASSQDRPAGQNIQYF.

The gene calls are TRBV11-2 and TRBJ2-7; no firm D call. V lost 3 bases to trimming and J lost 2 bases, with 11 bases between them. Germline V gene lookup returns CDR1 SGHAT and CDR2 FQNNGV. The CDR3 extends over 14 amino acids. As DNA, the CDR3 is TGTGCCAGCAGCTTCCTACGGGTACCCTACGAGCAGTACTTC. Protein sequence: CASSFLRVPYEQYF. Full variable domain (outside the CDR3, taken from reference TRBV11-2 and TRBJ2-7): EAGVAQSPRYKIIEKRQSVAFWCNPISGHATLYWYQQILGQGPKLLIQFQNNGVVDDSQLPKDRFSAERLKGVDSTLKIQPAKLEDSAVYLCASSFLRVPYEQYFGPGTRLTVT.

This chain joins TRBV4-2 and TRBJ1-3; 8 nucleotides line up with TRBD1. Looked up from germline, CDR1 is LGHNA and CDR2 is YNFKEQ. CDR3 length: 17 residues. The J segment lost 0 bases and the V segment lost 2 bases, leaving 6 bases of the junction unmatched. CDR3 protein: CASSQSGQGVSGNTIYF. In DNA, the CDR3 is TGTGCCAGCAGCCAATCCGGACAGGGAGTCTCTGGAAACACCATATATTTT.